This TCR beta chain originates from a study of CD8+ T cells in alopecia areata. For the study at large: The drug, oral tofacitinib, was given to treated patients at 5 to 10 mg twice daily. Tofacitinib treatment spanned 6 to 18 months, with 6 months off drug afterward.

Following extraction, RNA underwent reverse transcription to cDNA, which served as the sequencing template. Repertoires were generated with immunoSEQ multiplex PCR, while TCRdb's copy carries only in-frame clones and drops some. The sample has some 150,000 clones; roughly 70% are singletons. Here the sequenced sample was CD8+ T cells sorted from blood, taken at week 0. This clonotype originated in a human donor with alopecia areata.

The CDR3 DNA reads as TGCAGCGTTGAAGGGGACAGCGAGAGCACAGATACGCAGTATTTT. It encodes CSVEGDSESTDTQYF. V and J are TRBV29-1 and TRBJ2-3, with 7 bases fitting TRBD1. After removal of 1 base from V and 0 bases from J, the junction contained 4 bases not matched to a gene. The V gene's germline CDR1 is SQVTM and CDR2 ANQGSEA. The CDR3 is made up of 15 amino acids.